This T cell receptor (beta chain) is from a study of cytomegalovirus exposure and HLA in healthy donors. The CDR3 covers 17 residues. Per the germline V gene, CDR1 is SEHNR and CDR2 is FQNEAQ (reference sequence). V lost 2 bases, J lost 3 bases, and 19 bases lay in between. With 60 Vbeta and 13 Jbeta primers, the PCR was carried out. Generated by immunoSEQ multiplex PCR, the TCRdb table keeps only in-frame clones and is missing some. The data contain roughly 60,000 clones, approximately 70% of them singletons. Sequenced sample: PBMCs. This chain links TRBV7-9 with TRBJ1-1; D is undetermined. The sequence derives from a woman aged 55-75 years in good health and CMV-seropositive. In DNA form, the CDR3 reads TGTGCCAGCAGCTTAAGTTTTCACTCCCTCGGGGACACTGAAGCTTTCTTT. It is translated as CASSLSFHSLGDTEAFF.